These T cell receptor beta chains were read from a single sample in a study of response to subunit inactivated influenza vaccine. TCRdb recomputed calls from the RT-PCR reads with MiXCR, one row per CDR3 protein. The data show 550,000 to 800,000 distinct CDR3 sequences, with roughly 14% seen just once and around 7% held by the top ten. This specimen was PBMCs from blood, taken around two weeks before vaccination. These TCRs come from a man aged 50 to 59 who received an inactivated influenza vaccine. CDR3s leave out the opening cysteine and the closing phenylalanine or tryptophan. Rows may omit the clone size; those that give it use once, few, many or a size class.

TRBV5-1,-,ASSFKQGGQETQY
TRBV3-1,few,ASSPGRGAPGNTIY
TRBV24-1,few,ATSTTTSGRTDEQF
TRBV29-1,-,SAGTLVPGELF
TRBV28,few,ASMGTSPTNEQY
TRBV4-2,-,ASSQDGAGQGGVGELF
TRBV12-3/TRBV12-4,many,ASTPLARAYNEQF
TRBV12-3/TRBV12-4,-,ASSLPGGGYT
TRBV3-1,-,ASSFSGTALDRDYTGELF
TRBV4-1,many,ASRDYITDTQY
TRBV7-9,many,ASSLTLRGSETQY
TRBV10-3,-,AIRASEGRHTEAF
TRBV12-3/TRBV12-4,few,ASSPRASTGELF
TRBV12-3/TRBV12-4,few,ASSRYGEQY
TRBV15,many,ATSSEGTGAYTDTQY
TRBV10-3,-,AMGQGDTDTQY
TRBV4-2,-,ASSRPNDEQY
TRBV6-1,-,ASSRNRGGGAKNIQY
TRBV7-9,few,ASSFRTGGHEQY
TRBV11-2,many,ASSFRRQVNTGELF
TRBV10-3,few,AISGPGEDSARDRQETQY
TRBV30,-,AWSTGLGGGSYNEQF
TRBV30,few,AWSAPRGPQH
TRBV4-1,few,ASSQAFAGTEETQY
TRBV10-3,-,AISGTGDGYT
TRBV20-1,few,SASFAGKFYEQF
TRBV9,-,ASSVGIRDTYYSETQY